The entry below describes one TCR beta chain. The entry originates in a study of blood T cell repertoires in COVID-19. TCRdb's copy holds only in-frame clones and misses some; the assay was immunoSEQ multiplex PCR. The sample records about 190,000 clones, roughly 84% being singletons. Trimming cost V 2 bases and J 4 bases, with 11 bases left between them. The CDR3 sequence is 14 residues long. Looked up from germline, CDR1 is SNHLY and CDR2 is FYNNEI. Residents of 20 to 25 US areas, aged about 18 to 89 years, made up the participants. V is TRBV2 and J is TRBJ1-2; weak D call: TRBD1 (5 bases). Sequencing used PBMCs or T cells enriched from blood (not recorded which). The sequence came from a woman aged 25 to 39 who had been exposed to COVID-19. As DNA, the CDR3 is TGTGCCAGCAGTGAACCGGGACTCCTCTATGGCTACACCTTC. It specifies CASSEPGLLYGYTF.